This T cell receptor (beta chain) was retrieved from a study of blood T cell repertoires in COVID-19. TCRdb keeps only in-frame clones here, not all; method: immunoSEQ multiplex PCR. The sample yields tens of thousands of clones, 80% to 90% seen once. V gave up 5 bases and J gave up 5 bases, with 7 bases separating them. CDR3 length equals 11 residues. Germline V gene lookup returns CDR1 SGHTA and CDR2 FQGNSA. This receptor was obtained from a man aged 60-69 years with active COVID-19. Sequenced input: peripheral blood. The V gene is TRBV7-2, the J gene TRBJ2-7, with unresolved D. The CDR3 is CASSPFHEQYF. As DNA, the CDR3 is TGTGCCAGCAGCCCCTTCCACGAGCAGTACTTC.